This T cell receptor beta chain was sequenced in a study of blood T cell repertoires in COVID-19. Looking at the study overall: The origin of the acute and convalescent COVID-19 samples was the United States, Italy and Spain.

Germline CDR1 MNHNY, CDR2 SVGAGI (reference sequence). This CDR3 spans 14 amino acids. Trimming left V 5 bases short and J 0 bases short, with 10 bases between. The repertoire was sequenced with immunoSEQ multiplex PCR; TCRdb's copy has only in-frame clones and lacks some. The table has about 110,000 clones, 80% seen once. The sample consisted of peripheral blood. This receptor was obtained from an older man with acute or convalescent COVID-19. The chain uses TRBV6-6 and TRBJ1-1; D remains unclear. CDR3 sequence reads: CASSIQTLNTEAFF. CDR3 bases: TGTGCCAGCAGTATACAGACCTTGAACACTGAAGCTTTCTTT.